Listed below are T cell receptor beta chains from one sample, sequenced in a study of T cells in localized non-small cell lung cancer. Repertoires were generated with immunoSEQ multiplex PCR, while TCRdb's copy carries only in-frame clones and drops some. This sample has more than 30,000 clones, with just over 85% found just once. This specimen consisted of peripheral blood, obtained before any cancer treatment. The source is a male donor at least 60 years old with stage III lung adenocarcinoma. CDR3s include the opening cysteine and the closing phenylalanine or tryptophan. D genes are given only for firm matches. For some rows the clone size is stated as once, few or many, or as a class when expanded; others skip it.

>once|TRBD1|TRBJ1-3|TRBV7-2
CASSLHRGLSGNTIYF
TGTGCCAGCAGCTTACACAGGGGGCTTTCAGGAAACACCATATATTTT
>.|.|TRBJ1-1|TRBV19
CASSMGLGRDTEAFF
TGTGCCAGTAGTATGGGACTGGGAAGAGACACTGAAGCTTTCTTT
>.|.|TRBJ2-7|TRBV27
CASSPGRLANSYEQYF
TGTGCCAGCAGTCCGGGGCGGCTAGCGAACTCCTACGAGCAGTACTTC
>.|TRBD2|TRBJ2-3|TRBV4-1
CASSQHGARLAGEGDTQYF
TGCGCCAGCAGCCAACATGGGGCTAGACTAGCGGGAGAGGGAGATACGCAGTATTTT
>once|TRBD2|TRBJ2-1|TRBV7-9
CASSLFRGGYNEQFF
TGTGCCAGCAGCTTATTCCGGGGAGGGTACAATGAGCAGTTCTTC
>.|.|TRBJ1-5|TRBV7-6
CASSLALDQPQHF
TGTGCCAGCAGCTTAGCGCTGGATCAGCCCCAGCATTTT
>.|.|TRBJ2-1|TRBV5-5
CASSPGLLGNEQFF
TGTGCCAGCAGCCCGGGACTCCTTGGCAATGAGCAGTTCTTC
>.|.|TRBJ1-2|TRBV6-6
CATRRGARRDGYTF
TGTGCGACCCGGCGGGGGGCGCGAAGAGATGGCTACACCTTC
>.|.|TRBJ1-1|TRBV28
CASSEGQRGAQAFF
TGTGCCAGCAGCGAAGGCCAAAGGGGAGCCCAAGCTTTCTTT
>.|.|TRBJ1-1|TRBV28
CASRSPLGTDNTEAFF
TGTGCCAGCAGAAGTCCGTTGGGGACGGACAACACTGAAGCTTTCTTT